The 6 T cell receptor beta chains in this list originate from one sample, sequenced in a study of T-cell reconstitution after alpha-beta-depleted transplantation in children. Unique molecular identifiers were incorporated during preparation of the TCRbeta library. TCRdb itself ran the PCR reads through MiXCR, one entry per CDR3 protein. The data contain some 530,000 distinct CDR3 sequences, around an eighth of them singletons. Sequenced here: PBMCs from the stem cell graft donor, sampled from the stem cell graft. Every receptor here comes from a human donor who donated a stem cell graft to a child with combined immunodeficiency.

This chain links TRBV3-1 with TRBJ2-3; D is unclear. Trimming pared 10 bases from V and 5 bases from J, leaving 19 bases between. This CDR3 has 14 residues. Germline V gene sequence: CDR1 LGHDT, CDR2 YNNKEL (reference sequence). Here the CDR3 DNA reads TGTGCCATCAGTCGGGCCGAAAGTTTAGATACGCAGTATTTT. Residues: CAISRAESLDTQYF.

The gene calls are TRBV4-1 and TRBJ2-2, with no clear D. The CDR3 is made up of 12 amino acids. Germline V gene sequence: CDR1 MGHRA, CDR2 YSYEKL. V lost 8 bases to trimming and J lost 1 base, with 5 bases between them. CDR3 in DNA: TGCGCCAGCGCACTGAACACCGGGGAGCTGTTTTTT. Its translation: CASALNTGELFF.

The rearrangement joins TRBV7-3 to TRBJ2-3; possibly TRBD2 for D (6 bases). The CDR3 consists of 19 residues. Per the germline V gene, CDR1 is SGHTA and CDR2 is FQGTGA. V lost 2 bases to trimming and J lost 0 bases, with 21 bases between them. This CDR3 is CASSLSPLALYTSTDTQYF. CDR3 bases: TGTGCCAGCAGCTTATCCCCACTAGCACTCTACACAAGCACAGATACGCAGTATTTT.

This clonotype has a handful of counts. This rearrangement joins TRBV12-3 or TRBV12-4 to TRBJ2-5; D gene uncertain. The germline V and J ends were trimmed by 6 bases and 1 base, with 9 bases remaining between them. The CDR3 consists of 13 residues. The CDR3 protein is CASRTDPQETQYF. The CDR3, as DNA: TGTGCCAGCAGGACCGATCCCCAAGAGACCCAGTACTTC.

This clonotype showed up many times. V usage is TRBV18 and J usage is TRBJ2-7, with a weak D call TRBD1 (9 bases). The V gene lost 6 bases and the J gene lost 1 base, with 16 bases spanning the gap. The CDR3 has 15 amino acids. Germline V lookup: CDR1 KGHSH, CDR2 LQKENI. The CDR3 DNA reads TGTGCCAGCTCCCCGGGAGGGACAGGGTCCTACGAGCAGTACTTC. It is translated as CASSPGGTGSYEQYF.

The table lists this clonotype with a few counts. V usage is TRBV14 and J usage is TRBJ2-3, with D unclear. The germline V and J ends were trimmed by 4 bases and 2 bases, with 7 bases remaining between them. The germline V gene encodes CDR1 SGHDN and CDR2 FVKESK. CDR3 size: 13 residues. This chain's CDR3 is CASSRVNTDTQYF. In DNA form, the CDR3 reads TGTGCCAGCAGCCGGGTGAACACAGATACGCAGTATTTT.